Below, one T cell receptor beta chain is given with its context. V lost 3 bases, J lost 2 bases, and 12 bases lay in between. In germline, CDR1 is MDHEN, CDR2 SYDVKM. This CDR3 contains 15 residues. TCRdb fed the 5' RACE reads into MiXCR, producing one record per CDR3 protein. In the table there are about 270,000 distinct CDR3 sequences, under 20% of which are singletons. This sample is drawn from a study of T-cell memory formation after mild COVID-19. Across the whole study: In these data, TCR clusters were largely donor specific.

Sequenced input: PBMCs or a T cell subset sorted from them (not recorded which). The receptor comes from a man aged 18 to 29 who had mild COVID-19 (a few samples of this study predate the infection). Cell type and time point are not known. V gene TRBV28 combines with J gene TRBJ2-3; perhaps TRBD2 as D (5 bases). In nucleotides, the CDR3 is TGTGCCAGCAGTTTGGCGGGCACACCCACAGATACGCAGTATTTT. Encoded protein: CASSLAGTPTDTQYF.